The entry below gives a single T cell receptor beta chain sequence along with its context. Its matching antigen is unknown. These data originate in a study of blood T cells in healthy people across ages. Alongside a J-beta primer mix, a sample-barcoded 5' primer served in a second PCR lasting about 7 to 11 cycles. The authors tagged each cDNA molecule using a template-switch adaptor with 12 random nucleotides. TCRdb reprocessed the 5' RACE reads via MiXCR and lists one record per CDR3 protein. The data hold about 940,000 distinct CDR3 sequences, with under 50% observed a single time. This CDR3 has 14 residues. Germline assignment: CDR1 LGHNA and CDR2 YNFKEQ. Trimming took off 2 bases at V and 2 bases at J, with 9 bases between the two ends. Findings and caveats of the study: Long-lived donors carried more naive CD4+ cells and greater diversity than aged donors. CMV infection status of these donors was not known. Bulk PBMC profiling left naive and antigen-experienced comparisons inconclusive.

V usage is TRBV4-2 and J usage is TRBJ2-5; no clear D. Sample: blood. The sequence was collected from a man younger than 40 in good health. The CDR3 loop is CASSQRTEQETQYF. CDR3 sequence (DNA): TGTGCCAGCAGCCAAAGAACGGAACAAGAGACCCAGTACTTC.